This TCR beta chain was captured by sequencing in a study of T cells in Graves' hyperthyroidism and ophthalmopathy. Amplified regions were TCR beta CDR3 sequences from RNA transcripts. The HTBI primer set drove a first-round RT-PCR of the TCR CDR3. MiXCR, applied by TCRdb to the multiplex PCR reads, yields one record per CDR3 protein. The table records roughly 380,000 distinct CDR3 sequences, about an eighth of them present only once. Germline CDR1 is SGHTA and CDR2 is FQGTGA. The CDR3 is made up of 14 amino acids. V lost 4 bases, J lost 6 bases, and 13 bases lay in between. The chain couples TRBV7-3 to TRBJ2-1; perhaps D is TRBD1 or TRBD2 (6 bases each). This TCR was recovered from a woman under 30 with Graves' hyperthyroidism. The sequenced sample was blood. Written as DNA, the CDR3 is TGTGCCAGCAGCTCAGGGGACTTCACCAATGAGCAGTTCTTC. Its protein product is CASSSGDFTNEQFF. Based on the CDR3 plus reference TRBV7-3 and TRBJ2-1, the full variable domain is GAGVSQTPSNKVTEKGKYVELRCDPISGHTALYWYRQSLGQGPEFLIYFQGTGAADDSGLPNDRFFAVRPEGSVSTLKIQRTERGDSAVYLCASSSGDFTNEQFFGPGTRLTVL.